This section outlines one TCR beta chain sequence together with its context. This specimen comes from a study of Tregs in tolerant kidney transplant recipients. Trimming left V 0 bases short and J 0 bases short, with 7 bases between. The CDR3 runs 15 residues. Germline-derived CDR1 and CDR2 are SGHKS and YYEKEE (reference sequence). Some clones are missing from TCRdb's copy, which holds only in-frame ones; the method was immunoSEQ multiplex PCR. This table holds around 77,000 clones, 95% to 98% found once. The sequenced sample was CD4+ T cells from blood, obtained before the transplant. The gene calls are TRBV5-5 and TRBJ2-1; maybe TRBD1 (5 bases). This sequence was found in a human donor who received a combined kidney and bone marrow transplant. This chain's CDR3 is CASSLGQGSYNEQFF. The CDR3 DNA is TGTGCCAGCAGCTTGGGGCAGGGCTCCTACAATGAGCAGTTCTTC.